Listed below are T cell receptor beta chains from one sample, sequenced in a study of regulatory T cells in long-lasting Graves disease. TCRdb reprocessed the multiplex PCR reads via MiXCR and lists one record per CDR3 protein. The data hold 400,000 to 500,000 distinct CDR3 sequences, with around 17% observed a single time. These same data were also listed under a study on T cells in Graves' hyperthyroidism and ophthalmopathy.

This material consisted of peripheral blood mononuclear cells (PBMCs), taken at new diagnosis, from a patient treated with antithyroid drugs. The receptors here all came from a woman between 18 and 30 years old with Graves disease. Each CDR3 is given with its conserved first and last residue. A D gene is named only where the DNA matches it firmly. The size field is filled for only some rows; it gives once, few, many or a size class.

CDR3,DNA,D,J,size,V
CASSLYRENTEAFF,TGTGCCAGCTCACTATACAGGGAGAACACTGAAGCTTTCTTT,.,TRBJ1-1,many,TRBV18
CSVGGGSSYNEQFF,TGCAGCGTGGGGGGCGGGTCCTCCTACAATGAGCAGTTCTTC,.,TRBJ2-1,few,TRBV29-1
CASSLFRGSGVGDIQYF,TGTGCCAGCAGCTTATTCCGCGGGAGCGGAGTTGGGGACATTCAGTACTTC,TRBD2,TRBJ2-4,many,TRBV7-2
CASSVVTSGRDEQFF,TGTGCCAGCAGCGTAGTAACTAGCGGGAGAGATGAGCAGTTCTTC,TRBD2,TRBJ2-1,few,TRBV9
CSTSKGLANYGYTF,TGCAGCACCTCAAAGGGGCTAGCTAACTATGGCTACACCTTC,.,TRBJ1-2,.,TRBV29-1
CASSYPDRELTGELFF,TGTGCCAGCAGTTACCCAGACAGGGAGCTCACCGGGGAGCTGTTTTTT,TRBD1,TRBJ2-2,.,TRBV6-5
CAMNPRKGDSYEQYF,TGTGCCATGAACCCCAGGAAAGGGGATTCCTACGAGCAGTACTTC,.,TRBJ2-7,many,TRBV28
CASSLAGQAGDTQYF,TGTGCCAGCAGCTTAGCGGGACAGGCTGGAGATACGCAGTATTTT,TRBD1,TRBJ2-3,.,TRBV7-9
CSARSGGNQPQHF,TGCAGTGCCCGGTCAGGGGGCAATCAGCCCCAGCATTTT,.,TRBJ1-5,.,TRBV20-1
CAWSITEFYGYTF,TGTGCCTGGAGTATCACAGAGTTCTATGGCTACACCTTC,.,TRBJ1-2,many,TRBV30
CASSSQNLDTQYF,TGTGCCAGCAGCTCACAAAACCTGGATACGCAGTATTTT,.,TRBJ2-3,many,TRBV7-9
CASSIRDFDTDTQYF,TGTGCCAGCAGCATCCGGGACTTCGACACAGATACGCAGTATTTT,.,TRBJ2-3,many,TRBV3-1
CASSSGLAGNAYNEQFF,TGCGCCAGCAGCTCAGGACTAGCGGGAAACGCATACAATGAGCAGTTCTTC,TRBD2,TRBJ2-1,many,TRBV4-1
CASTQSSFLPGRQGYNEQFF,TGTGCCAGCACGCAAAGTTCCTTCCTGCCGGGTCGACAGGGATACAATGAGCAGTTCTTC,TRBD1,TRBJ2-1,many,TRBV12-3/TRBV12-4
CASSYGRSYNSPLHF,TGTGCCAGCAGTTACGGTCGCTCCTATAATTCACCCCTCCACTTT,.,TRBJ1-6,.,TRBV6-9
CASSEGQGAETQYF,TGTGCCAGCAGTGAGGGGCAGGGGGCAGAGACCCAGTACTTC,TRBD1,TRBJ2-5,many,TRBV2
CASNQNNPGELFF,TGCGCCAGCAACCAGAACAATCCCGGGGAGCTGTTTTTT,.,TRBJ2-2,few,TRBV5-1
CSARDTGQLYGYTF,TGCAGTGCTAGAGATACGGGACAGCTCTATGGCTACACCTTC,TRBD1,TRBJ1-2,few,TRBV20-1
CASSQLPGLADYNEQFF,TGTGCCAGCAGCCAGCTACCGGGACTAGCGGATTACAATGAGCAGTTCTTC,TRBD2,TRBJ2-1,few,TRBV11-1
CASSSGTGPYEQFF,TGTGCCAGCAGTTCTGGGACAGGCCCATATGAGCAGTTCTTC,TRBD1,TRBJ2-1,.,TRBV27
CASSLNGNSPLHF,TGTGCCAGCAGTTTAAATGGGAATTCACCCCTCCACTTT,.,TRBJ1-6,few,TRBV12-3/TRBV12-4